Shown below are 4 T cell receptor beta chains from a single sample sequenced in a study of response to subunit inactivated influenza vaccine. TCRdb itself ran the RT-PCR reads through MiXCR, one entry per CDR3 protein. The sample comprises 610,000 or so distinct CDR3 sequences, approximately 15% of which are singletons, and 8.5% to 14% rests with the top ten. The starting material was PBMCs from blood, obtained roughly 13 days after vaccination. The receptors were sampled from a man aged 50 or older who received an inactivated influenza vaccine.

This clonotype has only a few counts. The rearrangement joins TRBV10-3 to TRBJ2-5; D possibly corresponds to TRBD2 (6 bases). Germline V gene lookup returns CDR1 ENHRY and CDR2 SYGVKD. Trimming left V 8 bases short and J 5 bases short, with 18 bases between. This CDR3 contains 14 residues. The CDR3 DNA reads as TGTGCCATCGGCCAGGGCCTTGGAGGGGAGACCCAGTACTTC. Protein product: CAIGQGLGGETQYF.

V is TRBV27 and J is TRBJ2-7; D unclear. CDR1 and CDR2 from the germline V gene are MNHEY and SMNVEV (reference sequence). The germline V and J ends were trimmed by 6 bases and 0 bases, with 9 bases remaining between them. The CDR3 extends over 13 amino acids. CDR3 DNA: TGTGCCAGCAGACCTGACTTCTCCTACGAGCAGTACTTC. Encoded protein: CASRPDFSYEQYF.

The CDR3 DNA reads TGCAGCGTTGAAGATCGGACAGGGCCGGCGGAAAAACTGTTTTTT. This translates into CSVEDRTGPAEKLFF. The gene calls are TRBV29-1 and TRBJ1-4; 8 nucleotides align to TRBD1. The germline V gene has CDR1 SQVTM and CDR2 ANQGSEA. The ends lost 0 bases at V and 8 bases at J; junction bases unmatched: 8. The CDR3 contains 15 residues.

This clonotype appeared a few times. The chain uses TRBV7-2 and TRBJ2-7; TRBD1 matches 11 bases. The CDR3 covers 15 residues. V shed 6 bases and J 1 base; nucleotides not matched to a gene: 5. The germline V gene encodes CDR1 SGHTA and CDR2 FQGNSA. Written as DNA, the CDR3 is TGTGCCAGCAGGGCGGGACAGGGGGTTTCCTACGAGCAGTACTTC. It translates to CASRAGQGVSYEQYF.